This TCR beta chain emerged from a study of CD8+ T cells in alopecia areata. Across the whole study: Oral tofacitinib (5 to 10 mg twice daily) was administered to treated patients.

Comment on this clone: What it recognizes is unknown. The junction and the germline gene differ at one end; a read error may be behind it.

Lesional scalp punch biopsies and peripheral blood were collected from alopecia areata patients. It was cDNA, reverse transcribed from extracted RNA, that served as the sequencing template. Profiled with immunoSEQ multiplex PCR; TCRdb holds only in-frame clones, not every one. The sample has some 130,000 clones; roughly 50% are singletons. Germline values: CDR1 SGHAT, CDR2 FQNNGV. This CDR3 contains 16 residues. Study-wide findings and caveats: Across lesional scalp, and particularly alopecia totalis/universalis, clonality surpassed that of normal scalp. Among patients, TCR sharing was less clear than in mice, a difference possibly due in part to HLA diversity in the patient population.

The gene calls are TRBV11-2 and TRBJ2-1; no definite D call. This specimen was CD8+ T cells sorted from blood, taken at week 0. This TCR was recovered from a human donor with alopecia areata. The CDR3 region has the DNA TGTGCCAGCACCTTAGGACGGACGAGCTCCTACAATGAGCAGTTCTTC. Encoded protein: CASTLGRTSSYNEQFF.